These 31 T cell receptor beta chains were sequenced from one sample in a study of PD-1 blockade in mismatch repair-deficient tumors. TCRdb keeps only in-frame clones here, not all; method: immunoSEQ multiplex PCR. This table has some 50,000 clones, over 75% appearing once. The material sequenced was PBMCs, taken before pembrolizumab treatment. The receptors were sampled from an adult with mismatch repair-deficient cancer.

V and J are TRBV11-1 and TRBJ2-1; the match to TRBD2 covers 14 bases. Germline V CDR1 and CDR2: SGHAT, FQDESV (reference sequence). The CDR3 has 15 residues. With V trimmed by 5 bases and J by 7 bases, 4 bases remained unmatched. The CDR3 DNA reads as TGTGCCAGCAGCGATGGGACTAGCGGGAGTAATGAGCAGTTCTTC. Protein: CASSDGTSGSNEQFF.

The chain joins TRBV5-4 to TRBJ2-1; D remains unclear. Trimming pared 6 bases from V and 7 bases from J, leaving 17 bases between. Germline V gives CDR1 SGHNT, CDR2 YYREEE (reference sequence). The CDR3 has 14 amino acids. This CDR3 reads CASTVPGRTNEQFF. In DNA form, the CDR3 reads TGTGCCAGCACTGTTCCCGGGCGCACGAATGAGCAGTTCTTC.

This chain connects TRBV29-1 to TRBJ2-7; 7 bases are shared with TRBD1. V was clipped by 6 bases and J by 5 bases; unmatched bases: 16. This CDR3 contains 15 residues. In germline, CDR1 is SQVTM, CDR2 ANQGSEA. The CDR3 coding sequence is TGCAGCGTGACCGGGACAGTTGAGTCTCCTAACGAGCAGTACTTC. As protein: CSVTGTVESPNEQYF.

The V gene is TRBV23-1, the J gene TRBJ1-5, with TRBD1 matching 9 bases. TRBV23-1 is treated as an ORF (open reading frame) with a function not yet certain. The V segment lost 5 bases and the J segment 3 bases; nucleotides outside the gene matches: 5. The CDR3 totals 15 residues. The CDR3 nucleotides are TGCGCCAGCAGTGCCCGGGACAGGGTCAATCAGCCCCAGCATTTT. Its translation: CASSARDRVNQPQHF.

The chain carries TRBV19 and TRBJ1-2; D is possibly TRBD1 (5 bases). V was shortened by 6 bases and J by 2 bases, with 28 bases between the two germline ends. This CDR3 region has 19 residues. Germline assignment: CDR1 LNHDA and CDR2 SQIVND (reference sequence). The CDR3 DNA is TGTGCCAGTAGCCGCGTGTTCCGGGACGAAGACACGTTAAACTATGGCTACACCTTC. It is translated as CASSRVFRDEDTLNYGYTF. Full variable domain (remainder filled in from reference TRBV19 and TRBJ1-2): DGGITQSPKYLFRKEGQNVTLSCEQNLNHDAMYWYRQDPGQGLRLIYYSQIVNDFQKGDIAEGYSVSREKKESFPLTVTSAQKNPTAFYLCASSRVFRDEDTLNYGYTFGSGTRLTVV.

Only one count was recorded for this clone. The CDR3: CASSPSFGRGANTGELFF. CDR3 nucleotide sequence: TGTGCCAGCTCACCCTCGTTTGGGCGCGGGGCCAACACCGGGGAGCTGTTTTTT. V and J are TRBV18 and TRBJ2-2, with D possibly TRBD2 on 6 matching bases. Germline V CDR1 and CDR2: KGHSH, LQKENI. Trimming removed 3 bases from V and 2 bases from J, with 19 bases in between. This CDR3 comprises 18 residues.

The rearrangement joins TRBV15 to TRBJ2-7, with 8 bases matching TRBD2. Unmatched junction bases numbered 7, after V lost 5 bases and J lost 1 base. Germline-derived CDR1 and CDR2 are LNHNV and YYDKDF (reference sequence). This CDR3 is built from 15 residues. The CDR3 nucleotides are TGTGCCACCAGCCCGACTAGCGTACTATCCTACGAGCAGTACTTC. It is translated as CATSPTSVLSYEQYF.

The rearrangement links TRBV5-4 to TRBJ1-2; D ambiguous. CDR1 is SGHNT, CDR2 YYREEE, per germline (reference sequence). V shed 4 bases and J shed 2 bases, with 18 bases lying between them. The CDR3 is 16 amino acids. CDR3 protein: CASSPGGMLGNYGYTF. The CDR3 nucleotides are TGTGCCAGCAGCCCCGGTGGTATGTTAGGGAACTATGGCTACACCTTC.

This chain connects TRBV19 to TRBJ2-1, with D tentatively TRBD2 (6 bases). CDR1 LNHDA and CDR2 SQIVND come from the germline V gene (reference sequence). The CDR3 sequence is 16 residues long. V lost 6 bases and J lost 4, with 19 bases in between. The CDR3 here is CASRSRDFTKYNEQFF. In DNA, the CDR3 is TGTGCCAGTAGATCCAGGGACTTCACAAAGTACAATGAGCAGTTCTTC.

This clone appeared a few times. The chain links TRBV30 to TRBJ2-5; D is unresolved. There are 12 residues in the CDR3. V was pared by 4 bases and J by 4 bases, with 10 bases between. CDR1 is GTSNPN, CDR2 SVGIG, per germline (reference sequence). The DNA of the CDR3 is TGTGCCTGGAAGGAGTGGCGAGAGACCCAGTACTTC. Amino acids: CAWKEWRETQYF.

J is TRBJ2-1 and V is TRBV15; 9 positions match TRBD2. V trimming: 0 bases; J trimming: 5 bases; junction bases outside the gene matches: 5. The germline gives CDR1 LNHNV, CDR2 YYDKDF (reference sequence). The CDR3 has 16 residues. As DNA, the CDR3 is TGTGCCACCAGCAGAGAGCGAGCGGGGGGTAACAATGAGCAGTTCTTC. Translating gives CATSRERAGGNNEQFF.

This clone has a handful of counts. The V and J genes are TRBV6-5 and TRBJ1-2; D remains ambiguous. The V gene's germline CDR1 is MNHEY and CDR2 SVGAGI. Trimming shortened V by 5 bases and J by 8 bases, and 12 bases separated the two germline ends. CDR3 size: 12 residues. The CDR3 here is CASSPWAGGYTF. DNA of the CDR3: TGTGCCAGCAGTCCCTGGGCCGGGGGCTACACCTTC.

CDR3 nucleotide sequence: TGCAGCTGGGACTTTTACAATGAGCAGTTCTTC. It yields the protein CSWDFYNEQFF. The J gene is TRBJ2-1, the V gene TRBV29-1, with D maybe TRBD2 (6 bases). The V gene lost 8 bases and the J gene lost 4 bases, with 9 bases spanning the gap. This CDR3 contains 11 residues. Germline assignment: CDR1 SQVTM and CDR2 ANQGSEA.

The J gene is TRBJ2-7, the V gene TRBV9; TRBD2 matches 7 bases. This CDR3 region has 14 residues. The germline CDR1 and CDR2 sequences are SGDLS and YYNGEE. Unmatched junction bases numbered 7, after V lost 4 bases and J lost 3 bases. The CDR3 loop reads CASSPGGGIYEQYF. CDR3 bases: TGTGCCAGCAGCCCCGGGGGAGGGATCTACGAGCAGTACTTC.

The genes are TRBV18 and TRBJ2-2, with 8 bases matching TRBD1. CDR3 size: 16 residues. V trimming: 2 bases; J trimming: 2 bases; junction bases outside the gene matches: 4. CDR1 and CDR2 (germline): KGHSH, LQKENI. CDR3 DNA: TGTGCCAGCTCACCAAACTCAGGGGGCAACACCGGGGAGCTGTTTTTT. Translation gives CASSPNSGGNTGELFF.

This clone was counted once. This chain links TRBV13 with TRBJ2-1; D possibly uses TRBD1 or TRBD2 (6 bases each). Germline CDR1 PRHDT, CDR2 FYEKMQ (reference sequence). With 1 base removed from V and 9 bases from J, the gap between germline ends came to 10 bases. The CDR3 is made up of 13 amino acids. The CDR3 DNA reads TGTGCCAGCAGCTTAGAAGGGGGGTCTGAGCAGTTCTTC. This translates into CASSLEGGSEQFF.

The J gene is TRBJ2-1, the V gene TRBV27; TRBD1 aligns across 7 bases. CDR1 and CDR2 (germline): MNHEY, SMNVEV (reference sequence). The junction had 6 bases not matched to a gene; V was cut back by 3 bases and J by 4 bases. The CDR3 has 15 amino acids. In DNA, the CDR3 is TGTGCCAGCAGTTTGAAGGGGGCGCTTTACAATGAGCAGTTCTTC. This translates into CASSLKGALYNEQFF.

The genes are TRBV5-4 and TRBJ2-1; 9 nucleotides match TRBD2. The CDR3 extends over 18 amino acids. Germline V CDR1 and CDR2: SGHNT, YYREEE (reference sequence). The junction had 11 bases not matched to a gene; V was cut back by 0 bases and J by 4 bases. CDR3 residues: CASSLGLSGSDYYNEQFF. The DNA of the CDR3 is TGTGCCAGCAGCTTGGGGCTTAGCGGGAGCGACTATTACAATGAGCAGTTCTTC.

This rearrangement joins TRBV29-1 to TRBJ2-1, with TRBD2 matching 14 bases. The CDR3 covers 16 residues. The V segment lost 4 bases and the J segment 7 bases; nucleotides outside the gene matches: 9. The germline V gene encodes CDR1 SQVTM and CDR2 ANQGSEA. CDR3 nucleotides: TGCAGCGTTGGGGGGACTAGCGGGAGAAAGGTAAATGAGCAGTTCTTC. Protein product: CSVGGTSGRKVNEQFF.

The rearrangement uses TRBV7-2 and TRBJ1-4; TRBD1 is a possible D gene (5 bases). Germline CDR1 is SGHTA and CDR2 is FQGNSA. The CDR3 length is 15 residues. The ends were cut back, 6 bases at V and 0 bases at J, with 11 bases in the middle. The CDR3 DNA follows: TGTGCCAGCAGGCGGAGGGGCGCAACTAATGAAAAACTGTTTTTT. As protein: CASRRRGATNEKLFF.

The J gene is TRBJ2-2, the V gene TRBV5-5; D is uncertain. There are 15 residues in the CDR3. V was trimmed by 2 bases and J by 2 bases, leaving 10 bases between them. Germline CDR1 reads SGHKS; CDR2 reads YYEKEE (reference sequence). The CDR3 nucleotides are TGTGCCAGCAGCTTAAATACTGGCAACACCGGGGAGCTGTTTTTT. Translating it yields CASSLNTGNTGELFF.

The chain carries TRBV14 and TRBJ1-1; TRBD1 matches 8 bases. Germline loops: CDR1 SGHDN, CDR2 FVKESK. This CDR3 has 13 residues. V trimming: 0 bases; J trimming: 9 bases; junction bases outside the gene matches: 3. The CDR3 protein is CASSQDRTGKAFF. CDR3 coding DNA: TGTGCCAGCAGCCAAGATAGGACAGGGAAAGCTTTCTTT.

This clone came up once. This rearrangement joins TRBV6-5 to TRBJ2-2, with TRBD1 identical over 7 bases. This CDR3 has 16 amino acids. Germline loops: CDR1 MNHEY, CDR2 SVGAGI. The V gene end was trimmed by 2 bases and the J gene end by 4 bases; junction bases not matched to a gene: 7. In DNA, the CDR3 is TGTGCCAGCAGTTACAGGCGGACAGGCGGCACCGGGGAGCTGTTTTTT. It specifies CASSYRRTGGTGELFF.

This chain links TRBV7-8 with TRBJ1-5; 9 positions agree with TRBD1. V was clipped by 0 bases and J by 3 bases; unmatched bases: 6. The CDR3 spans 17 residues. Per germline, CDR1 SGHVS and CDR2 FQNEAQ. The CDR3 DNA sequence: TGTGCCAGCAGCTTAGCGACGGGGACAGGGAACAATCAGCCCCAGCATTTT. Residues: CASSLATGTGNNQPQHF.

The rearrangement links TRBV19 to TRBJ2-7; D is ambiguous. Germline-derived CDR1 and CDR2 are LNHDA and SQIVND (reference sequence). V gave up 5 bases and J gave up 1 base, with 15 bases separating them. The CDR3 totals 15 residues. For the CDR3, the DNA is TGTGCCAGTAGTGATCGCAGTGGGAATTCCTACGAGCAGTACTTC. It codes for CASSDRSGNSYEQYF.

This clone showed up just a few times. The chain joins TRBV5-1 to TRBJ1-2; no definite D call. Germline-derived CDR1 and CDR2 are SGHRS and YFSETQ. The V and J ends lost 4 bases and 4 bases respectively, with 17 bases between them. The length of the CDR3 is 15 residues. For the CDR3, the DNA is TGCGCCAGCAGCCCTTCCTTTGCACCTACCTATGGCTACACCTTC. Amino acids: CASSPSFAPTYGYTF.

The table lists this clone with a few counts. The chain couples TRBV5-6 to TRBJ1-5, with D maybe TRBD1 (5 bases). The CDR3 consists of 16 residues. Germline assignment: CDR1 SGHDT and CDR2 YYEEEE. Trimming took off 0 bases at V and 0 bases at J, with 10 bases between the two ends. The CDR3 region has the DNA TGTGCCAGCAGCTTGGGAGGGACTGGTAGCAATCAGCCCCAGCATTTT. Amino acid sequence: CASSLGGTGSNQPQHF.

The genes are TRBV6-5 and TRBJ2-7, with TRBD2 identical over 10 bases. Germline V gene lookup returns CDR1 MNHEY and CDR2 SVGAGI. The CDR3 is 16 residues long. J gave up 6 bases and V 0 bases, and 8 bases lay outside the gene matches. The CDR3 bases are TGTGCCAGCAGTTACTCTCCTAGCGGGAGCTCAAGCGAGCAGTACTTC. It specifies CASSYSPSGSSSEQYF.

This clone came up a few times. The J gene is TRBJ1-2, the V gene TRBV10-2; the D is unclear. V shed 4 bases and J shed 4 bases, with 10 bases lying between them. The CDR3 extends over 13 amino acids. Per the germline V gene, CDR1 is WSHSY and CDR2 is SAAADI. The CDR3 protein is CASSVPDIYGYTF. The DNA of the CDR3 is TGCGCCAGCAGTGTTCCAGATATCTATGGCTACACCTTC.

J is TRBJ2-5 and V is TRBV5-6; 14 positions agree with TRBD2. J gave up 9 bases and V 6 bases, and 4 bases lay outside the gene matches. Germline assignment: CDR1 SGHDT and CDR2 YYEEEE. The CDR3 totals 13 residues. The CDR3 nucleotides read TGTGCCAGCACCCCGGGACTAGCGGGAGCCCAGTACTTC. As protein: CASTPGLAGAQYF. The variable domain in full, completed from reference TRBV5-6 and TRBJ2-5, reads DAGVTQSPTHLIKTRGQQVTLRCSPKSGHDTVSWYQQALGQGPQFIFQYYEEEERQRGNFPDRFSGHQFPNYSSELNVNALLLGDSALYLCASTPGLAGAQYFGPGTRLLVL.

This chain uses TRBV30 with TRBJ2-5; D possibly corresponds to TRBD1 (6 bases). The CDR3 loop spans 13 amino acids. Trimming cost V 5 bases and J 7 bases, with 17 bases left between them. Per germline, CDR1 GTSNPN and CDR2 SVGIG (reference sequence). The CDR3 is CAWQKTGRGTQYF. In DNA form, the CDR3 reads TGTGCCTGGCAAAAGACAGGCCGGGGGACCCAGTACTTC. The whole variable domain, remainder taken from reference TRBV30 and TRBJ2-5, is SQTIHQWPATLVQPVGSPLSLECTVEGTSNPNLYWYRQAAGRGLQLLFYSVGIGQISSEVPQNLSASRPQDRQFILSSKKLLLSDSGFYLCAWQKTGRGTQYFGPGTRLLVL.